The clone carrying this T cell receptor (beta chain) was seen only once. Time point: time of PML onset. The V gene lost 8 bases and the J gene lost 0 bases, with 10 bases spanning the gap. The CDR3 consists of 13 residues. Germline V gives CDR1 MDHEN, CDR2 SYDVKM. This entry belongs to a study of multiple sclerosis patients with progressive multifocal leukoencephalopathy. Sequenced by immunoSEQ multiplex PCR; TCRdb stores in-frame clones only, minus some. The table shows more than 30,000 clones, with roughly 86% occurring only once. This sample comprised PBMCs, obtained from a patient treated with natalizumab. This clonotype was sampled from a woman aged 40 to 49 with progressive multifocal leukoencephalopathy. The V and J genes are TRBV28 and TRBJ1-1; D ambiguous. The DNA for the CDR3 is TGTGCCAGCTGGTCCGCCATGAACACTGAAGCTTTCTTT. Amino acid sequence: CASWSAMNTEAFF.